The rows below give T cell receptor beta chains drawn from one sample of a study of T cell responses to AZD1222 COVID-19 vaccine. Repertoires were generated with immunoSEQ multiplex PCR, while TCRdb's copy carries only in-frame clones and drops some. In the table there are fewer than 110,000 clones, roughly 87% of which are singletons. The sample was peripheral blood, taken on day 0 of AZD1222 vaccination. Every receptor here comes from an adult in good health. CDR3s include the opening cysteine and the closing phenylalanine or tryptophan. The D gene is left open where the match is weak. Size tells how often a clone was seen (once, few, many) or the class of an expanded clone, and some rows leave it out.

J,D,V,size,DNA,CDR3
TRBJ1-2,.,TRBV7-8,.,TGTGCCAGCAGCCCGGTGAGGCAGGAGCTAGCTGATGGCTACACCTTC,CASSPVRQELADGYTF
TRBJ2-2,TRBD2,TRBV2,.,TGTGCCAGCACTGACCCTGCGGGAGGGATAGACACCGGGGAGCTGTTTTTT,CASTDPAGGIDTGELFF
TRBJ2-7,.,TRBV28,.,TGTGCCAGCAGTTTTGACTTTTCCTACGAGCAGTACTTC,CASSFDFSYEQYF
TRBJ2-2,.,TRBV4-1,once,TGCGCCAGCAGTCCAGGGTACGACACCGGGGAGCTGTTTTTT,CASSPGYDTGELFF
TRBJ1-2,TRBD1,TRBV24-1,.,TGTGCCACCAGTGACAGGACAGGGCTTGCCTTCCCCACCTATGGCTACACCTTC,CATSDRTGLAFPTYGYTF
TRBJ1-2,.,TRBV30,.,TGTGCCTGGAGCCCCGCCGCATATAACTATGGCTACACCTTC,CAWSPAAYNYGYTF
TRBJ1-3,.,TRBV18,.,TGTGCCAGCTCACCACCGTCTGGGGTAGGAAACACCATATATTTT,CASSPPSGVGNTIYF
TRBJ1-1,TRBD1,TRBV24-1,.,TGTGCCACCAGTGACCCCGCCCGACAGGGTGGGCGGACTGAAGCTTTCTTT,CATSDPARQGGRTEAFF
TRBJ1-2,.,TRBV27,.,TGTGCCAGCAGAGGTTTAGCTTCGGGGGGAGGAATCCTCGGAGGCTACACCTTC,CASRGLASGGGILGGYTF
TRBJ2-2,.,TRBV4-2,.,TGTGCCAGCAGCCAAGAATTGGTGGGGCTGGAGGGGGGAGGCGGGGAGCTGTTTTTT,CASSQELVGLEGGGGELFF
TRBJ1-4,.,TRBV6-5,.,TGTGCCAGCAGTTACTCTGGGGCCCTTAATGAAAAACTGTTTTTT,CASSYSGALNEKLFF
TRBJ1-3,TRBD1,TRBV5-1,.,TGCGCCAGCAGCCTCACAGGGGATCCATCTGGAAACACCATATATTTT,CASSLTGDPSGNTIYF
TRBJ1-6,TRBD1,TRBV7-8,.,TGTGCCAGCAGCCCAGGGACAGGGGGTAGTAATTCACCCCTCCACTTT,CASSPGTGGSNSPLHF
TRBJ1-3,.,TRBV19,.,TGTGCCAGTAGTACTTCCCTGACCTCTGGAAACACCATATATTTT,CASSTSLTSGNTIYF
TRBJ2-2,.,TRBV28,.,TGTGCCAGCAGTTTTGATCGGGGGGCGCTAACCGGGGAGCTGTTTTTT,CASSFDRGALTGELFF
TRBJ1-2,.,TRBV12-2,once,TGTGCAAGTCGCTTCGGCGGGGAGTTACCAAACTATGGCTACACCTTC,CASRFGGELPNYGYTF
TRBJ1-1,.,TRBV18,.,TGTGCCAGCTCACCACGCTCGGAACGGGGGGGCACTGAAGCTTTCTTT,CASSPRSERGGTEAFF
TRBJ1-4,.,TRBV29-1,.,TGCAGCGTCTCCGGAAATAATGAAAAACTGTTTTTT,CSVSGNNEKLFF
TRBJ1-6,TRBD1,TRBV18,.,TGTGCCAGCTCCCCAACAGGGGGCTCCTATAATTCACCCCTCCACTTT,CASSPTGGSYNSPLHF
TRBJ1-4,TRBD1,TRBV20-1,.,TGCAGTGCTAGTCCGACCCCAGGGGGCGCCCCCGAAAAACTGTTTTTT,CSASPTPGGAPEKLFF
TRBJ2-7,TRBD2,TRBV5-1,.,TGCGCCAGCAGCTTGGCGGGAGGGCACGAGCAGTACTTC,CASSLAGGHEQYF
TRBJ1-5,.,TRBV19,.,TGTGCCAGTAGTCCGGCTAGCAATCAGCCCCAGCATTTT,CASSPASNQPQHF
TRBJ1-2,TRBD1,TRBV2,.,TGTGCCAGCCGCTGGACAGGCGTCTCCTATGGCTACACCTTC,CASRWTGVSYGYTF
TRBJ1-2,.,TRBV29-1,few,TGCAGCGTTAAGTTACCGACGGAAAACTATGGCTACACCTTC,CSVKLPTENYGYTF
TRBJ1-3,.,TRBV10-3,.,TGTGCCATCAGTGGTGATCGGGGTCCGGGAGGAAACACCATATATTTT,CAISGDRGPGGNTIYF
TRBJ2-1,TRBD2,TRBV6-5,.,TGTGCCAGCAGTCGTAGCGGGAGTGCCTACAATGAGCAGTTCTTC,CASSRSGSAYNEQFF
TRBJ1-1,.,TRBV30,.,TGTGCCTGGAGTGTACAAGGGAGAACTGAAGCTTTCTTT,CAWSVQGRTEAFF
TRBJ1-5,.,TRBV6-4,once,TGTGCCAGCAGTGGACGGGGGTATAGCAATCAGCCCCAGCATTTT,CASSGRGYSNQPQHF
TRBJ2-3,.,TRBV5-8,.,TGTGCCAGCAGCTACAGGGAACTGACGCAGTATTTT,CASSYRELTQYF
TRBJ2-5,.,TRBV3-1/TRBV3-2,.,TGTGCCAGCAGCCAAGCAGTGGAGACCCAGTACTTC,CASSQAVETQYF
TRBJ2-5,.,TRBV7-3,.,TGTGCCAGCAGCTTACGGGCAGGGGAAGCGGGTGAGACCCAGTACTTC,CASSLRAGEAGETQYF
TRBJ2-2,TRBD1,TRBV5-1,.,TGCGCCAGCAGCTTACGGGACAGGGGGCTTGGCGGGGAGCTGTTTTTT,CASSLRDRGLGGELFF
TRBJ2-1,TRBD2,TRBV28,.,TGTGCCAGCAGCCAGAGCGGGGGAACCAATGAGCAGTTCTTC,CASSQSGGTNEQFF
TRBJ2-7,.,TRBV27,.,TGTGCCAGCAGGCCCCGTCATGGGGACGAGCAGTACTTC,CASRPRHGDEQYF
TRBJ2-1,TRBD1,TRBV11-3,.,TGTGCCAGCAGCCCAGGGACAGGGGATAGGAATGAGCAGTTCTTC,CASSPGTGDRNEQFF
TRBJ2-1,TRBD2,TRBV6-2/TRBV6-3,.,TGTGCCAGCAGTTACCCGGGAGGCGGGAGAAAGGGCTACAATGAGCAGTTCTTC,CASSYPGGGRKGYNEQFF
TRBJ1-5,.,TRBV10-3,.,TGTGCCACTTTATCGGAACAGGGAGCCGATTTCAACAATCAGCCCCAGCATTTT,CATLSEQGADFNNQPQHF
TRBJ1-5,.,TRBV9,.,TGTGCCAGCAGCGTAGATTTTGGCAATCAGCCCCAGCATTTT,CASSVDFGNQPQHF
TRBJ2-2,.,TRBV5-1,.,TGCGCCAGCAGCTTGGGGGACGGGAACACCGGGGAGCTGTTTTTT,CASSLGDGNTGELFF
TRBJ2-3,TRBD2,TRBV7-8,.,TGTGCCAGCAGCTTAGAGCGGGGTAGCACAGATACGCAGTATTTT,CASSLERGSTDTQYF